These 9 T cell receptor beta chains share one sample of origin, sequenced in a study of T-cell reconstitution after alpha-beta-depleted transplantation in children (TCRdb year 2016). The library came from PCR. Sequencer: Illumina HiSeq 2500. TCR library preparation used molecular barcoding, with unique molecular identifiers applied to normalize quantification of the TCRbeta repertoire. TCRdb applied fastp at Q25 and MiXCR to the public reads, then kept only in-frame beta chains. Each entry is one CDR3 protein sequence, shown with its most common DNA and genes. The sample yields about 310,000 distinct CDR3 sequences; over 20% were counted once. The leading ten clones occupy about 10% of the sample. Read against the paper, the sample's treatment or condition label means: allogeneic hematopoietic cell transplantation with graft depleted of TCRalphabeta T cells and CD19 B cells. Source: PBMCs, mostly from graft donor cells, taken 180 days after TCRalphabeta/CD19-depleted stem cell transplant. These receptors all stem from a male patient younger than 18 who had a stem cell transplant for acute lymphoblastic leukemia, so the T cells may come from the graft donor.

This clonotype came up a few times. At one end, the junction sequence differs from germline, possibly due to a read error. V and J are TRBV11-2 and TRBJ2-1; D possibly corresponds to TRBD2 (6 bases). Germline lookup yields CDR1 SGHAT and CDR2 FQNNGV. The CDR3 runs to 15 residues. The CDR3 DNA follows: TGTGCCAGCAACTTAGTCCGAGCGGGCTACAATGAGCAGTTCTTC. This translates into CASNLVRAGYNEQFF.

CDR3 DNA sequence: TGTGCCACCCGGTGGTCTGGCTCTGAAGCTTTCTTT. It specifies CATRWSGSEAFF. V is TRBV2 and J is TRBJ1-1; D call uncertain. This CDR3 region has 12 residues. The V end was cut by 10 bases, the J end by 6 bases, with 15 bases between. The germline V gene has CDR1 SNHLY and CDR2 FYNNEI.

This chain connects TRBV4-1 to TRBJ2-2; D might be TRBD1 (6 bases). The CDR3 is 14 residues long. Germline V gene lookup returns CDR1 MGHRA and CDR2 YSYEKL. V was pared by 4 bases and J by 8 bases, with 14 bases between. CDR3 coding DNA: TGCGCCAGCAGCCGACTGACAGGTTCGGGGGAGCTGTTTTTT. As protein: CASSRLTGSGELFF.

This clonotype showed up just a few times. This rearrangement joins TRBV6-5 to TRBJ1-5; 8 bases line up with TRBD1. Germline loops: CDR1 MNHEY, CDR2 SVGAGI. J lost 4 bases, V lost 5 bases, and 4 bases had no gene match. The CDR3 consists of 14 residues. For the CDR3, the DNA is TGTGCCAGCAGTCACGACAGGGGTAATCAGCCCCAGCATTTT. The encoded protein is CASSHDRGNQPQHF.

The sample holds many counts of this clonotype. This chain links TRBV5-1 with TRBJ2-1, with TRBD2 matching 9 bases. This CDR3 comprises 16 residues. Unmatched junction bases numbered 5, after V lost 4 bases and J lost 0 bases. Looked up from germline, CDR1 is SGHRS and CDR2 is YFSETQ. The CDR3, as DNA: TGCGCCAGCAGCATCCTAGCGGGACGCTCCTACAATGAGCAGTTCTTC. It encodes CASSILAGRSYNEQFF.

In the case of this clonotype: At one boundary the junction diverges from the germline segment, which might be a read error. The rearrangement uses TRBV4-1 and TRBJ2-5, with TRBD1 as a possible D gene (5 bases). The CDR3 totals 14 residues. Germline lookup yields CDR1 MGHRA and CDR2 YSYEKL. The CDR3, as DNA: TGCTCCAGCAGCCAAGGTCTCAGGGAACGGACCCAGTACTTC. This translates into CSSSQGLRERTQYF.

This chain links TRBV7-9 with TRBJ2-7; 7 nucleotides line up with TRBD2. The CDR3 has 15 residues. Trimming removed 5 bases from V and 0 bases from J; junction bases left unmatched: 7. Germline V gives CDR1 SEHNR, CDR2 FQNEAQ (reference sequence). The CDR3 loop reads CASSPSGPPSYEQYF. The CDR3 nucleotides read TGTGCCAGCAGCCCTAGCGGTCCCCCCTCCTACGAGCAGTACTTC.

V usage is TRBV30 and J usage is TRBJ1-6, with D hard to call. This CDR3 has 15 amino acids. Germline V gives CDR1 GTSNPN, CDR2 SVGIG (reference sequence). With 0 bases removed from V and 5 bases from J, the gap between germline ends came to 11 bases. CDR3 nucleotide sequence: TGTGCCTGGAGTGTCTGGGGTTTTGATAATTCACCCCTCCACTTT. Encoded protein: CAWSVWGFDNSPLHF.

This CDR3 is CASSVGGRNYGYTF. CDR3 in DNA: TGTGCCAGCAGCGTAGGGGGGCGCAACTATGGCTACACCTTC. V gene TRBV9 combines with J gene TRBJ1-2, with a weak D call TRBD1 (6 bases). V was pared by 0 bases and J by 2 bases, with 8 bases between. The germline V gene encodes CDR1 SGDLS and CDR2 YYNGEE. CDR3 length: 14 residues.